The entry below describes one TCR beta chain. The specificity of this receptor is unknown. One base away there is no much larger clone; base qualities are not given. The library was obtained by PCR. The listed sequencing device is Illumina HiSeq 2500. To reduce PCR and sequencing biases, unique molecular identifiers were incorporated into the TCR beta cDNA libraries. Some 500,000 cDNA molecules were obtained per 1 to 10 million input T cells, so each molecule approximated one T cell. The same protocol used for the earlier healthy control dataset was applied to prepare and sequence the patient libraries. Within a given batch, samples were prepared together, multiplexed and sequenced on the same HiSeq lane. Per the source publication's procedure: MIGEC handled the raw barcoded reads, throwing out single-read molecular identifier groups before consensus assembly and CDR3 extraction. VDJtools was used for post-analysis of the clonotype tables, and diversity was normalized by down-sampling every dataset to the size of the smallest sample. To correct batch-related cross-sample contamination, repertoire overlap clustering matched CDR3 amino acid sequences but not nucleotide sequences. TCRdb redid the processing of the public reads, applying fastp at Q25 and MiXCR, and retained in-frame beta chains. Each entry is one CDR3 protein sequence, shown with its most common DNA and genes. These V and J calls rely on TCRdb rather than the paper's analysis. Recorded for this sample are 550,000 to 700,000 distinct CDR3 sequences; 44% of them occurred a single time. Roughly 1.7% of the sample belongs to the ten largest clones.

The data are from a study of post-analysis software for immune sequencing data (dated by TCRdb to the mid-2010s). For the wider study: Recorded disease courses included relapsing-remitting, secondary progressive and progressive-relapsing multiple sclerosis, with some patients lacking subtype annotation. The patient repertoires were compared against 11 previously published healthy control repertoires obtained from donors aged 6 to 25 years. A subset of samples was prepared in parallel using single-end sample barcoding, then pooled and co-amplified after Illumina adapter ligation. The full study reports these points: The multiple sclerosis patient group was slightly younger than the control group. When samples were clustered directly using the F measure, samples prepared in the same batch co-clustered strongly, which prompted a batch-effect correction. A handful of TRBV segments, including TRBV5-6, TRBV5-1 and TRBV20-1, were significantly more frequent in patients than controls. Compared with controls, multiple sclerosis patients had significantly lower normalized Chao1 diversity, a finding suggesting substantial peripheral T-cell clonal expansion.

To demonstrate the VDJtools post-analysis software, the study profiled TCR beta repertoires from the peripheral blood of about 13 young patients with multiple sclerosis. The multiple sclerosis patients were children and adolescents ranging in age from 6 to 15 years. The CDR3 starts with the cysteine, ends with the phenylalanine, and has 17 residues. The DNA shown is the 51-base CDR3, in frame from base 1. The junction shows trimming of 6 bases on V and 2 bases on J, and the gene matches do not reach 11 bases of it. The chain is made from TRBV12-3 or TRBV12-4 and TRBJ1-3; TRBD1 fits 9 bases in the junction. This clonotype was obtained from a girl aged 5 to 17 with multiple sclerosis. Sequencing used blood. CDR3 region: CASSWTSGTGPGNTIYF. DNA sequence: TGTGCCAGCAGCTGGACGTCCGGGACAGGGCCTGGAAACACCATATATTTT.